This TCR beta chain came from a study of OX40 agonist ivuxolimab in advanced cancers. Across the study: Past anti-PD-1, anti-PD-L1 or anti-CTLA-4 therapy was accepted, and 35% to 45% had received some. General observations from the study: Relative to CD4+ cells, CD8+ T cells on average had more expanded clones.

Trimming took off 4 bases at V and 5 bases at J, with 18 bases between the two ends. The CDR3 consists of 15 residues. CDR1 is SGHRS and CDR2 is YFSETQ in the germline V gene. The repertoire was sequenced with immunoSEQ multiplex PCR; TCRdb's copy has only in-frame clones and lacks some. The sample lists tens of thousands of clones; over 75% were seen once. Remarks on this clone: Its specificity is unknown.

Sampling times: baseline, cycle 4 day 1, cycle 7 day 1. The starting material was CD4+ or CD8+ T cells sorted from blood, obtained in a trial of the OX40 agonist ivuxolimab. The J gene is TRBJ2-5, the V gene TRBV5-1; D is possibly TRBD1 or TRBD2 (5 bases each). The receptor was derived from an adult with an advanced solid tumor such as melanoma, head and neck, liver or kidney cancer. CDR3 sequence reads: CASSRVEGSRETQYF. The CDR3 nucleotides read TGCGCCAGCAGCAGGGTTGAGGGGTCAAGGGAGACCCAGTACTTC.